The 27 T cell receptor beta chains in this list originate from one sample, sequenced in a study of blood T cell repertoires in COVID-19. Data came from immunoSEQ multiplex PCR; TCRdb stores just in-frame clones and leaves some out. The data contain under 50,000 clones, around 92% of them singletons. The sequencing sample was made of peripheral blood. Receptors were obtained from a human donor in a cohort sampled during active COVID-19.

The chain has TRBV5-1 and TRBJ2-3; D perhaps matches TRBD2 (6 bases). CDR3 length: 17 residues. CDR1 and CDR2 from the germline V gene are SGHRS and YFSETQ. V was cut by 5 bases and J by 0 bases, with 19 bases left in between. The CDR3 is CASSYNRARGSTDTQYF. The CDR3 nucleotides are TGCGCCAGCAGTTACAACCGCGCGCGGGGCAGCACAGATACGCAGTATTTT.

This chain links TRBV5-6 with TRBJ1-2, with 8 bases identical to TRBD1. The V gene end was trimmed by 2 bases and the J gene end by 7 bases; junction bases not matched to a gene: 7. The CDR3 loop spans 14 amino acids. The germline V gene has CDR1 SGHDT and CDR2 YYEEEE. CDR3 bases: TGTGCCAGCAGCTTCACAGGGGGAGGAGTTGGCTACACCTTC. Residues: CASSFTGGGVGYTF.

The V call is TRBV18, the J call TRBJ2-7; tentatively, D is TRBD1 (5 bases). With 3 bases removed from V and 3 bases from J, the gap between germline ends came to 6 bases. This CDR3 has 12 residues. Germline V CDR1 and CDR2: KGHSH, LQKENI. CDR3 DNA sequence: TGTGCCAGCTCACCCAGGGTCTACGAGCAGTACTTC. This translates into CASSPRVYEQYF.

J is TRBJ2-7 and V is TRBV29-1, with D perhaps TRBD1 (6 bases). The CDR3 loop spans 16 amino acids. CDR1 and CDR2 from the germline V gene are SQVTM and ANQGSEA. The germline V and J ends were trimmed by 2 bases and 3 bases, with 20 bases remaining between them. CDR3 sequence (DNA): TGCAGCGTTGAATGGCTGGGGGCTCTGGGGGACTACGAGCAGTACTTC. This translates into CSVEWLGALGDYEQYF.

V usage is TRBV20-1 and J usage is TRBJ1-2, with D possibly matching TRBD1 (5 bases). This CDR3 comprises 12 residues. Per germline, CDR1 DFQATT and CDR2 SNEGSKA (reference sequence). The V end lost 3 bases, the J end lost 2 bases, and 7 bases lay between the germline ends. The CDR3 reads CSASAGNYGYTF. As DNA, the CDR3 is TGCAGTGCTAGTGCAGGGAACTATGGCTACACCTTC.

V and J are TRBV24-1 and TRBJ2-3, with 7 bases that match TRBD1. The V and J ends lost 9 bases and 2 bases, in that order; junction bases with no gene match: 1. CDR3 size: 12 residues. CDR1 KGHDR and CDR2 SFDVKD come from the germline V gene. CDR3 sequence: CATGTDTDTQYF. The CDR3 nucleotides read TGTGCCACCGGGACAGACACAGATACGCAGTATTTT.

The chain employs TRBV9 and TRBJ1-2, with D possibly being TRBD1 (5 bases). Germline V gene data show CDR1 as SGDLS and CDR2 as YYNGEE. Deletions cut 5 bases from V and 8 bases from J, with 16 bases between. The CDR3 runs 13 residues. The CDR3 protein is CASRTFGGYGYTF. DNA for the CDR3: TGTGCCAGCAGAACTTTCGGGGGGTACGGCTACACCTTC. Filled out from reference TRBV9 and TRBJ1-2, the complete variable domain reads DSGVTQTPKHLITATGQRVTLRCSPRSGDLSVYWYQQSLDQGLQFLIQYYNGEERAKGNILERFSAQQFPDLHSELNLSSLELGDSALYFCASRTFGGYGYTFGSGTRLTVV.

The CDR3 bases are TGTGCCAGCAGTGAGAGGACTAGCGGGGGACAAGAGACCCAGTACTTC. This sequence encodes CASSERTSGGQETQYF. The V and J genes are TRBV25-1 and TRBJ2-5; 13 positions match TRBD2. Germline assignment: CDR1 MGHDK and CDR2 SYGVNS. V was pared by 3 bases and J by 2 bases, with 3 bases of the junction left unmatched. The CDR3 length is 16 residues. The whole variable domain, filled in from reference TRBV25-1 and TRBJ2-5, reads EADIYQTPRYLVIGTGKKITLECSQTMGHDKMYWYQQDPGMELHLIHYSYGVNSTEKGDLSSESTVSRIRTEHFPLTLESARPSHTSQYLCASSERTSGGQETQYFGPGTRLLVL.

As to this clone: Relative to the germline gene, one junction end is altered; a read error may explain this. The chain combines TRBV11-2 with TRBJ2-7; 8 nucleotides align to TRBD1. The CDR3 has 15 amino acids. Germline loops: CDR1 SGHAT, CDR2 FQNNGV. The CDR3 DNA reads TGTGCCAGCAGCGTAGAGGCACAGGGGGCCTACGAGCAGTACTTC. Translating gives CASSVEAQGAYEQYF.

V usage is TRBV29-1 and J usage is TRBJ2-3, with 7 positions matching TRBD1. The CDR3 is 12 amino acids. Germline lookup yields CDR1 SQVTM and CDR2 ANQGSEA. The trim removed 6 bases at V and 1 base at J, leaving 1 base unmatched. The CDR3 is CSVGTGTDTQYF. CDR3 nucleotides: TGCAGCGTGGGGACAGGCACAGATACGCAGTATTTT.

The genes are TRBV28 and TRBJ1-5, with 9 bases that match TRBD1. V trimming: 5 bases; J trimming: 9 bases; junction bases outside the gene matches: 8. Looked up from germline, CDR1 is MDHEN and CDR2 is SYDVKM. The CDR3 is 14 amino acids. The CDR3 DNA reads TGTGCCAGCAGTCGGACAGGGGTCCCACGGCCCCAGCATTTT. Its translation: CASSRTGVPRPQHF.

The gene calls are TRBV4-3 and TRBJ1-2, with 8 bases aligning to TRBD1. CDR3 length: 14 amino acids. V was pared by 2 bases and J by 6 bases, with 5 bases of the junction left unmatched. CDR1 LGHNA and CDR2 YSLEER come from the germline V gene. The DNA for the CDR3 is TGCGCCAGCAGCCAACAGGGGGCGCGGAATGGCTACACCTTC. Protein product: CASSQQGARNGYTF.

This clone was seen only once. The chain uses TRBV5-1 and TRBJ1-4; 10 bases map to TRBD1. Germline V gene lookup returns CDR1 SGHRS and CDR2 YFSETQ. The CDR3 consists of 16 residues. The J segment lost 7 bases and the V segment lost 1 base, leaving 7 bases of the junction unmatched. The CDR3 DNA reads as TGCGCCAGCAGCTTGTCGGGACAGGGGCAGGGTGAAAAACTGTTTTTT. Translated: CASSLSGQGQGEKLFF. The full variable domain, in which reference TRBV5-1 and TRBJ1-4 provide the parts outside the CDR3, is KAGVTQTPRYLIKTRGQQVTLSCSPISGHRSVSWYQQTPGQGLQFLFEYFSETQRNKGNFPGRFSGRQFSNSRSEMNVSTLELGDSALYLCASSLSGQGQGEKLFFGSGTQLSVL.

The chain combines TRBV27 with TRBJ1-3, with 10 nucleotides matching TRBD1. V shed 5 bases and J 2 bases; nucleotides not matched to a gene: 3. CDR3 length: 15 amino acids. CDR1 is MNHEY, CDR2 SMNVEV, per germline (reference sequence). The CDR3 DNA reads TGTGCCAGCAGTCGGGACAGGGGAGCTGGAAACACCATATATTTT. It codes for CASSRDRGAGNTIYF.

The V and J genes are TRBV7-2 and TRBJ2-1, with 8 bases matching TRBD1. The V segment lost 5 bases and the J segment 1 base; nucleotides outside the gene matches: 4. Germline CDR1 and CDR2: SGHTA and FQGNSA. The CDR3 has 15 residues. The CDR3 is CASSTDRGSYNEQFF. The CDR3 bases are TGTGCCAGCAGCACAGACAGGGGTTCCTACAATGAGCAGTTCTTC.

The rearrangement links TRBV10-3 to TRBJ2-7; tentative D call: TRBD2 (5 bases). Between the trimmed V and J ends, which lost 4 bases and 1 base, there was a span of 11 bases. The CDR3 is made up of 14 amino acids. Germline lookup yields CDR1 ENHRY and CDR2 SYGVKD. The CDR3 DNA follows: TGTGCCATCAGTGTAGTCGGGAATTCCTACGAGCAGTACTTC. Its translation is CAISVVGNSYEQYF.

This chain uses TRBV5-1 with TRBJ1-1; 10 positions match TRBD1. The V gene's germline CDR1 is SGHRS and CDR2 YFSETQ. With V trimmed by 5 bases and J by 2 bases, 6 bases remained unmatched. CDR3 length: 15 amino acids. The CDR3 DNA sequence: TGCGCCAGCAGAACCGGGACAGGGGTAAACACTGAAGCTTTCTTT. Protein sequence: CASRTGTGVNTEAFF.

The CDR3 sequence: CASSLASNEQFF. The CDR3 region has the DNA TGTGCCAGCAGCTTAGCTAGCAATGAGCAGTTCTTC. The genes are TRBV7-2 and TRBJ2-1; D remains unclear. Per germline, CDR1 SGHTA and CDR2 FQGNSA. The CDR3 covers 12 residues. V lost 0 bases, J lost 6 bases, and 3 bases lay in between.

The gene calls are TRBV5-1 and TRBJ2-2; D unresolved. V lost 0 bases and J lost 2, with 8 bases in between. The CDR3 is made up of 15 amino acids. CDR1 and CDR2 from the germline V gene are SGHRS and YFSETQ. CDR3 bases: TGCGCCAGCAGCTTGGCGCGGCAAAACACCGGGGAGCTGTTTTTT. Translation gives CASSLARQNTGELFF. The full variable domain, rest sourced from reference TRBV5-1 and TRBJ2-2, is KAGVTQTPRYLIKTRGQQVTLSCSPISGHRSVSWYQQTPGQGLQFLFEYFSETQRNKGNFPGRFSGRQFSNSRSEMNVSTLELGDSALYLCASSLARQNTGELFFGEGSRLTVL.

The DNA for the CDR3 is TGTGCCAGCAGCGTAGCTCTAGCGGGAGGGGGCAACGAGCAGTACTTC. It is translated as CASSVALAGGGNEQYF. The chain employs TRBV9 and TRBJ2-7, with 12 bases aligning to TRBD2. CDR1 is SGDLS and CDR2 is YYNGEE in the germline V gene. Losses at the gene ends were 0 bases for V and 5 bases for J; bases not matched to a gene: 6. This CDR3 spans 16 amino acids.

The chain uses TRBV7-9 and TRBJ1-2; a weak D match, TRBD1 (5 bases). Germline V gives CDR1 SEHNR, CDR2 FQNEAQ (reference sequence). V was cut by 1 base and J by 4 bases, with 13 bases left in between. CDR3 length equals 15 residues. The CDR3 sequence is CASSLGQPWGYGYTF. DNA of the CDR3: TGTGCCAGCAGCTTAGGACAGCCGTGGGGCTATGGCTACACCTTC.

CDR3: CASSPGGTGGLRTEAFF. In nucleotides, the CDR3 is TGTGCCAGCAGCCCCGGGGGGACAGGGGGCCTGAGGACTGAAGCTTTCTTT. The chain is built from TRBV9 and TRBJ1-1, with 12 nucleotides matching TRBD1. Per germline, CDR1 SGDLS and CDR2 YYNGEE. V was pared by 4 bases and J by 5 bases, with 12 bases of the junction left unmatched. The CDR3 loop spans 17 amino acids. Filled out from reference TRBV9 and TRBJ1-1, the complete variable domain reads DSGVTQTPKHLITATGQRVTLRCSPRSGDLSVYWYQQSLDQGLQFLIQYYNGEERAKGNILERFSAQQFPDLHSELNLSSLELGDSALYFCASSPGGTGGLRTEAFFGQGTRLTVV.

The CDR3, as DNA: TGTGCCAGTAGAACAGGGGGCTCCTACAATGAGCAGTTCTTC. This codes for CASRTGGSYNEQFF. The chain links TRBV19 to TRBJ2-1, with 8 bases aligning to TRBD1. The trim removed 6 bases at V and 0 bases at J, leaving 1 base unmatched. The CDR3 runs 14 residues. The germline CDR1 and CDR2 sequences are LNHDA and SQIVND (reference sequence).

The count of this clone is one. The CDR3 nucleotides are TGTGCCAGCAGGGATAGGACTAGCGGGAGGCAAGAGACCCAGTACTTC. Translated: CASRDRTSGRQETQYF. This chain connects TRBV5-4 to TRBJ2-5, with TRBD2 matching 14 bases. CDR1 and CDR2 from the germline V gene are SGHNT and YYREEE (reference sequence). The V gene end was trimmed by 5 bases and the J gene end by 2 bases; junction bases not matched to a gene: 5. This CDR3 has 16 residues.

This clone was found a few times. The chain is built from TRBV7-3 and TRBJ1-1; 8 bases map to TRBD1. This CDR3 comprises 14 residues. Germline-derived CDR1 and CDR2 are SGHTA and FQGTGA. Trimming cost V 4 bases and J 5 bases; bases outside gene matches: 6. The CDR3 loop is CASSSGQGVTEAFF. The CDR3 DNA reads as TGTGCCAGCAGCTCCGGACAGGGAGTAACTGAAGCTTTCTTT.

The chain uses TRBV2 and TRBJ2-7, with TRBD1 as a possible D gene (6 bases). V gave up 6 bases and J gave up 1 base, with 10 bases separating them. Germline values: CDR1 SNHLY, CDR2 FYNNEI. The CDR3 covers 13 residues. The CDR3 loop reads CASSYRASYEQYF. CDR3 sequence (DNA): TGTGCCAGCAGCTACAGGGCTTCCTACGAGCAGTACTTC.

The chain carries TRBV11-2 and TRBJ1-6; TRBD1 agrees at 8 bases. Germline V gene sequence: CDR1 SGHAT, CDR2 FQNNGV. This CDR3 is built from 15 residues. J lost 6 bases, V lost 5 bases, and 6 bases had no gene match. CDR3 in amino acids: CASSDGQGSNSPLHF. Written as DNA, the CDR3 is TGTGCCAGCAGCGATGGACAGGGCTCTAATTCACCCCTCCACTTT.